Listed below are T cell receptor beta chains from one sample, sequenced in a study of T-cell memory formation after mild COVID-19. MiXCR, applied by TCRdb to the 5' RACE reads, yields one record per CDR3 protein. The table lists under 60,000 distinct CDR3 sequences, approximately 9% of them singletons. What was sequenced was PBMCs or a T cell subset sorted from them (not recorded which). The receptors originated from an adult woman who had mild COVID-19 (a few samples of this study predate the infection). Cell type and time point are not known. CDR3s leave out the opening cysteine and the closing phenylalanine or tryptophan. The D gene is left open where the match is weak. Size values are once, few and many counts, or a class for expanded clones, and some rows have none.

d_call	v_call	j_call	clone_size	cdr3_aa
NA	TRBV5-1	TRBJ1-1	few	ASRLKESNTEAF
NA	TRBV7-3	TRBJ1-1	few	ASSPNALGQSTEAF
TRBD2	TRBV29-1	TRBJ2-1	many	SVAIAGGTTLYNEQF
TRBD2	TRBV27	TRBJ2-1	NA	ASTFIVQGLAGVKDNEQF
TRBD2	TRBV7-2	TRBJ2-5	many	ASSLTSGSQETQY
TRBD1	TRBV2	TRBJ2-7	few	ASSRDRGLHEQY
NA	TRBV7-8	TRBJ1-4	NA	ASSISTYEKLF
TRBD1	TRBV5-1	TRBJ2-7	many	ASNLDRASYEQY
NA	TRBV4-1	TRBJ1-2	many	ASSQAAGINYGYT
TRBD2	TRBV7-2	TRBJ2-1	many	ASSLVGGSGNEQF
NA	TRBV20-1	TRBJ2-1	NA	SAPGTDSHYNEQF
NA	TRBV5-1	TRBJ1-2	NA	ASSLNQGFNTGYT
TRBD2	TRBV6-6	TRBJ2-2	NA	ASRTLAGGENTGELF
TRBD2	TRBV10-3	TRBJ2-5	once	AIRPGLAGGPQETQY
NA	TRBV2	TRBJ2-1	few	ARDRESSSNEQF